The entry below describes one T cell receptor beta chain. Primers for the PCR totalled 60 Vbeta and 13 Jbeta. TCRdb's table, derived via immunoSEQ multiplex PCR, lists solely in-frame clones and lacks some. The sample holds 110,000 to 150,000 clones; 76% are singletons and the top ten take approximately 2%. The data were taken from a study of cytomegalovirus exposure and HLA in healthy donors. CDR3 size: 15 residues. Germline loops: CDR1 MDHEN, CDR2 SYDVKM. Trimming left V 8 bases short and J 1 base short, with 16 bases between. This receptor was obtained from a woman aged 40-49 years in good health and CMV-seronegative. The chain has TRBV28 and TRBJ2-3, with D perhaps matching TRBD1 (6 bases). The sample taken for sequencing was PBMCs. The CDR3 sequence: CASPPGAWGTDTQYF. CDR3 in DNA: TGTGCCAGCCCCCCAGGGGCGTGGGGCACAGATACGCAGTATTTT. Combining the CDR3 with reference TRBV28 and TRBJ2-3 gives the whole variable domain DVKVTQSSRYLVKRTGEKVFLECVQDMDHENMFWYRQDPGLGLRLIYFSYDVKMKEKGDIPEGYSVSREKKERFSLILESASTNQTSMYLCASPPGAWGTDTQYFGPGTRLTVL.